The text below deals with one T cell receptor (beta chain). These data originate in a study of blood T cells in healthy people across ages. A J-beta primer mix and a sample-barcoded 5' primer were used in a second PCR of roughly 6 to 12 cycles. Each CDR3 protein is one row after TCRdb ran MiXCR on the 5' RACE reads. The sample lists fewer than 800,000 distinct CDR3 sequences, about 30% occurring once. Input material: blood. The sequence derives from a woman of 80 years or more in good health.

CDR3: CATSDPRGQRDNEQFF. CDR3 bases: TGTGCCACCAGTGACCCGCGGGGTCAACGGGACAATGAGCAGTTCTTC. The V gene is TRBV24-1, the J gene TRBJ2-1, with D possibly TRBD2 on 6 matching bases. The CDR3 is 16 residues long. The V end was cut by 4 bases, the J end by 5 bases, with 17 bases between. Germline loops: CDR1 KGHDR, CDR2 SFDVKD.